The 24 T cell receptor beta chains reported below all come from one sample, sequenced in a study of cytomegalovirus exposure and HLA in healthy donors. PCR was performed using 60 Vbeta and 13 Jbeta primers. Using immunoSEQ multiplex PCR, the repertoire was profiled, and TCRdb retains in-frame clones only, with some absent. The data contain approximately 99,000 clones, 73% of them singletons. The sequenced material came from PBMCs. The source is a man in his forties in good health and CMV-seronegative.

This clone was found many times. The chain couples TRBV11-1 to TRBJ2-7; tentatively, D is TRBD1 (6 bases). The V gene's germline CDR1 is SGHAT and CDR2 FQDESV (reference sequence). The germline V and J ends were trimmed by 5 bases and 2 bases, with 19 bases remaining between them. The CDR3 is 16 amino acids. In nucleotides, the CDR3 is TGTGCCAGCAGCAGTCTTGTGATACAGGGTCCCTACGAGCAGTACTTC. This encodes CASSSLVIQGPYEQYF.

CDR3 sequence reads: CASSSGQTEKLFF. In DNA form, the CDR3 reads TGTGCCAGCAGCTCGGGACAGACTGAAAAACTGTTTTTT. This sequence joins TRBV5-5 and TRBJ1-4; 7 nucleotides align to TRBD1. The CDR3 sequence is 13 residues long. The trim removed 3 bases at V and 7 bases at J, leaving 3 bases unmatched. Germline values: CDR1 SGHKS, CDR2 YYEKEE (reference sequence). Looking up the rest from reference TRBV5-5 and TRBJ1-4 gives the full variable domain: DAGVTQSPTHLIKTRGQQVTLRCSPISGHKSVSWYQQVLGQGPQFIFQYYEKEERGRGNFPDRFSARQFPNYSSELNVNALLLGDSALYLCASSSGQTEKLFFGSGTQLSVL.

This clone was counted only a few times. The rearrangement uses TRBV4-1 and TRBJ1-2, with D tentatively TRBD1 (6 bases). Trimming removed 3 bases from V and 6 bases from J, with 11 bases in between. The germline gives CDR1 MGHRA, CDR2 YSYEKL. The CDR3 loop spans 13 amino acids. CDR3 sequence (DNA): TGCGCCAGCAGCCAGGCGTCAGGGGATGGCTACACCTTC. It specifies CASSQASGDGYTF.

This chain joins TRBV5-6 and TRBJ2-2; 12 positions agree with TRBD2. The CDR3 consists of 16 residues. With V trimmed by 4 bases and J by 5 bases, 6 bases remained unmatched. The germline V gene has CDR1 SGHDT and CDR2 YYEEEE. CDR3 bases: TGTGCCAGCAGCCTGACTAGCGGGGGAGGGACCGGGGAGCTGTTTTTT. Its translation: CASSLTSGGGTGELFF.

V is TRBV10-3 and J is TRBJ2-6; D is ambiguous. V was trimmed by 0 bases and J by 0 bases, leaving 9 bases between them. The CDR3 is 17 residues long. CDR1 and CDR2 (germline): ENHRY, SYGVKD. CDR3 DNA: TGTGCCATCAGTGAGTCGTCCATCCCCTCTGGGGCCAACGTCCTGACTTTC. Translating it yields CAISESSIPSGANVLTF.

The chain joins TRBV5-6 to TRBJ2-7; no clear D gene. CDR3 size: 14 residues. Germline assignment: CDR1 SGHDT and CDR2 YYEEEE. V was shortened by 0 bases and J by 3 bases, with 10 bases between the two germline ends. The CDR3 sequence is CASSLEAGYYEQYF. The CDR3 bases are TGTGCCAGCAGCTTGGAGGCCGGGTACTACGAGCAGTACTTC.

The chain joins TRBV7-2 to TRBJ2-3; TRBD2 matches 7 bases. The CDR3 is 14 amino acids. Trimming took 1 base from V and 6 from J; bases not matched to a gene: 4. Germline CDR1 is SGHTA and CDR2 is FQGNSA. DNA of the CDR3: TGTGCCAGCAGCTTAGTGGGGGGGGAGGATACGCAGTATTTT. Protein: CASSLVGGEDTQYF.

The chain links TRBV28 to TRBJ1-5, with 7 bases matching TRBD1. V shed 7 bases and J 3 bases; nucleotides not matched to a gene: 12. This CDR3 spans 16 amino acids. The germline CDR1 and CDR2 sequences are MDHEN and SYDVKM. The CDR3 DNA sequence: TGTGCCAGCAACCCCTCCGGGACAGAACCCAATCAGCCCCAGCATTTT. As protein: CASNPSGTEPNQPQHF.

The CDR3 nucleotides are TGCGCCAGCAGCTTGGCTCTAGCGGGGGATCCTTACTACGAGCAGTACTTC. It is translated as CASSLALAGDPYYEQYF. V is TRBV5-1 and J is TRBJ2-7; 10 positions match TRBD2. Germline assignment: CDR1 SGHRS and CDR2 YFSETQ. CDR3 length equals 17 residues. J gave up 3 bases and V 0 bases, and 9 bases lay outside the gene matches.

The chain uses TRBV5-6 and TRBJ2-3; D is unresolved. V dropped 4 bases and J dropped 4 bases, with 13 bases sitting between them. The CDR3 length is 14 residues. Germline CDR1 reads SGHDT; CDR2 reads YYEEEE. CDR3 residues: CASSPRWSADTQYF. The CDR3 bases are TGTGCCAGCAGCCCAAGGTGGAGCGCAGATACGCAGTATTTT.

This rearrangement joins TRBV19 to TRBJ1-5; 7 bases align to TRBD1. Germline CDR1 reads LNHDA; CDR2 reads SQIVND (reference sequence). Unmatched junction bases numbered 4, after V lost 4 bases and J lost 7 bases. The CDR3 totals 13 residues. CDR3 sequence: CASSRDSVQPQHF. DNA of the CDR3: TGTGCCAGTAGTAGGGACAGTGTACAGCCCCAGCATTTT.

V and J are TRBV5-1 and TRBJ2-3, with D maybe TRBD1 (6 bases). Germline V gives CDR1 SGHRS, CDR2 YFSETQ. The CDR3 has 14 amino acids. The V gene lost 7 bases and the J gene lost 4 bases, with 16 bases spanning the gap. The CDR3 reads CASLGAPGSDTQYF. In DNA, the CDR3 is TGCGCCAGCCTGGGGGCGCCCGGTTCAGATACGCAGTATTTT.

This clone was observed a few times. V is TRBV5-1 and J is TRBJ1-1; tentative D call: TRBD1 (6 bases). V lost 5 bases and J lost 0, with 17 bases in between. CDR1 is SGHRS, CDR2 YFSETQ, per germline. The CDR3 is 16 amino acids. The chain's CDR3 is CASSPDSRRMNTEAFF. CDR3 DNA: TGCGCCAGCAGTCCGGACAGTAGAAGAATGAACACTGAAGCTTTCTTT.

The chain employs TRBV5-1 and TRBJ1-4; 7 positions match TRBD1. V lost 5 bases to trimming and J lost 3 bases; unmatched junction nucleotides: 4. Germline CDR1 is SGHRS and CDR2 is YFSETQ. This CDR3 comprises 14 residues. The CDR3 DNA reads TGCGCCAGCAGACCTCAGGGGGCTAATGAAAAACTGTTTTTT. Translating gives CASRPQGANEKLFF. The whole variable domain, remainder taken from reference TRBV5-1 and TRBJ1-4, is KAGVTQTPRYLIKTRGQQVTLSCSPISGHRSVSWYQQTPGQGLQFLFEYFSETQRNKGNFPGRFSGRQFSNSRSEMNVSTLELGDSALYLCASRPQGANEKLFFGSGTQLSVL.

The rearrangement joins TRBV15 to TRBJ1-1; 8 nucleotides match TRBD1. Germline CDR1 is LNHNV and CDR2 is YYDKDF (reference sequence). The CDR3 has 15 residues. The junction had 6 bases not matched to a gene; V was cut back by 5 bases and J by 1 base. The chain's CDR3 is CATSRWTGRNTEAFF. CDR3 bases: TGTGCCACCAGCCGCTGGACAGGGAGGAACACTGAAGCTTTCTTT.

This clone was observed a few times. The chain employs TRBV6-5 and TRBJ1-2; 9 nucleotides match TRBD1. The V segment lost 6 bases and the J segment 8 bases; nucleotides outside the gene matches: 7. The CDR3 is 13 amino acids. Germline CDR1 reads MNHEY; CDR2 reads SVGAGI. Written as DNA, the CDR3 is TGTGCCAGCAGCGTACAGGGGGCGGGAGGCTACACCTTC. Amino acid sequence: CASSVQGAGGYTF.

This clone was seen only a few times. The CDR3 nucleotides are TGTGCCAGCAGCTTGAGTGGGCCGGGGGATGGCTACACCTTC. It specifies CASSLSGPGDGYTF. The chain links TRBV5-4 to TRBJ1-2, with a weak D call TRBD1 (5 bases). CDR1 is SGHNT and CDR2 is YYREEE in the germline V gene (reference sequence). This CDR3 region has 14 residues. V was cut by 1 base and J by 6 bases, with 13 bases left in between.

This clone was seen more than once but under ten times. The chain couples TRBV10-3 to TRBJ1-5, with D maybe TRBD1 (5 bases). The CDR3 consists of 13 residues. Germline V lookup: CDR1 ENHRY, CDR2 SYGVKD. V gave up 10 bases and J gave up 3 bases, with 13 bases separating them. The DNA for the CDR3 is TGTGCCACAACGGGGGATAACAATCAGCCCCAGCATTTT. Its protein product is CATTGDNNQPQHF.

V usage is TRBV6-4 and J usage is TRBJ1-6; D unclear. The CDR3 is 15 residues long. V gave up 1 base and J gave up 8 bases, with 12 bases separating them. The germline CDR1 and CDR2 sequences are MRHNA and SNTAGT. The CDR3 sequence: CASSDYPRPYSPLHF. DNA of the CDR3: TGTGCCAGCAGTGACTACCCTAGACCTTATTCACCCCTCCACTTT.

The chain combines TRBV29-1 with TRBJ1-3, with a possible D match to TRBD1 (6 bases). Germline CDR1 SQVTM, CDR2 ANQGSEA. This CDR3 is built from 13 residues. V lost 5 bases to trimming and J lost 2 bases, with 10 bases between them. The CDR3 region is CSVTQGPGNTIYF. CDR3 nucleotides: TGCAGCGTTACACAGGGACCTGGAAACACCATATATTTT.

The rearrangement joins TRBV5-4 to TRBJ1-6; unclear D gene. The CDR3 covers 13 residues. Per germline, CDR1 SGHNT and CDR2 YYREEE (reference sequence). The V end was cut by 0 bases, the J end by 7 bases, with 5 bases between. Here the CDR3 DNA reads TGTGCCAGCAGCTTGGAGCCAAATTCACCCCTCCACTTT. As protein: CASSLEPNSPLHF.

The chain is built from TRBV7-3 and TRBJ1-2, with unresolved D. CDR3 size: 13 residues. Per germline, CDR1 SGHTA and CDR2 FQGTGA. Trimming left V 3 bases short and J 6 bases short, with 11 bases between. CDR3 DNA sequence: TGTGCCAGCAGCTTGAACCGACTGGATGGCTACACCTTC. Protein product: CASSLNRLDGYTF.

J is TRBJ2-7 and V is TRBV15; D unclear. CDR3 length equals 14 residues. Per the germline V gene, CDR1 is LNHNV and CDR2 is YYDKDF (reference sequence). V dropped 1 base and J dropped 1 base, with 8 bases sitting between them. CDR3 amino acids: CATSRGAGSYEQYF. The CDR3, as DNA: TGTGCCACCAGCAGAGGCGCCGGGTCCTACGAGCAGTACTTC.

J is TRBJ2-1 and V is TRBV27; TRBD1 agrees at 7 bases. V was clipped by 10 bases and J by 6 bases; unmatched bases: 12. The germline CDR1 and CDR2 sequences are MNHEY and SMNVEV (reference sequence). This CDR3 has 14 amino acids. The CDR3 region is CATRKGAPINEQFF. The DNA for the CDR3 is TGTGCCACCAGAAAGGGGGCGCCCATCAATGAGCAGTTCTTC.